This TCR beta chain came from a study of T-cell memory formation after mild COVID-19. This clonotype was observed a handful of times. TCRdb used MiXCR to reprocess the 5' RACE reads, holding one entry per CDR3 protein. The sample has 130,000 to 150,000 distinct CDR3 sequences, around 5.8% seen once. CDR3 length: 15 amino acids. Germline trimming cut 5 bases from V and 1 base from J; bases unmatched to any gene: 5. Germline values: CDR1 SEHNR, CDR2 FQNEAQ (reference sequence). The sequence was collected from an adult woman who had mild COVID-19 (a few samples of this study predate the infection). Cell type and time point are not known. The sample was PBMCs or a T cell subset sorted from them (not recorded which). The chain employs TRBV7-9 and TRBJ1-1; 9 nucleotides agree with TRBD1. CDR3 residues: CASSPDRGRNTEAFF. The CDR3 nucleotides read TGTGCCAGCAGCCCGGACAGGGGACGGAACACTGAAGCTTTCTTT. Based on the CDR3 plus reference TRBV7-9 and TRBJ1-1, the full variable domain is DTGVSQNPRHKITKRGQNVTFRCDPISEHNRLYWYRQTLGQGPEFLTYFQNEAQLEKSRLLSDRFSAERPKGSFSTLEIQRTEQGDSAMYLCASSPDRGRNTEAFFGQGTRLTVV.